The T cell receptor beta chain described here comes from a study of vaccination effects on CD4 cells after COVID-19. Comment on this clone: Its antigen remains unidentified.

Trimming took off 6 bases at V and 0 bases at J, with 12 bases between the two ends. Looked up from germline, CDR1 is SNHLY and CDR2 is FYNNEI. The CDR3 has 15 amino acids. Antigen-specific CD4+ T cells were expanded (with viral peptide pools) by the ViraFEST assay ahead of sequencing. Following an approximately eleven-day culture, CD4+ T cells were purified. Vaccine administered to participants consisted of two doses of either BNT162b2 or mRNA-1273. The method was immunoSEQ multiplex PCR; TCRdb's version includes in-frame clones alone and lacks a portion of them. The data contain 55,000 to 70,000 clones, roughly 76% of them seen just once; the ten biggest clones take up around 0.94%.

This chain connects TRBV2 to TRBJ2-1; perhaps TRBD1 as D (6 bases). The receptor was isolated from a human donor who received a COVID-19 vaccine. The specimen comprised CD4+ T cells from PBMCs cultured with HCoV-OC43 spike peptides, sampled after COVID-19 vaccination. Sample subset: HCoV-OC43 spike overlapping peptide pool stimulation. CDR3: CASRGQSISYNEQFF. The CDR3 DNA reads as TGTGCCAGCAGAGGACAGTCGATCTCCTACAATGAGCAGTTCTTC.